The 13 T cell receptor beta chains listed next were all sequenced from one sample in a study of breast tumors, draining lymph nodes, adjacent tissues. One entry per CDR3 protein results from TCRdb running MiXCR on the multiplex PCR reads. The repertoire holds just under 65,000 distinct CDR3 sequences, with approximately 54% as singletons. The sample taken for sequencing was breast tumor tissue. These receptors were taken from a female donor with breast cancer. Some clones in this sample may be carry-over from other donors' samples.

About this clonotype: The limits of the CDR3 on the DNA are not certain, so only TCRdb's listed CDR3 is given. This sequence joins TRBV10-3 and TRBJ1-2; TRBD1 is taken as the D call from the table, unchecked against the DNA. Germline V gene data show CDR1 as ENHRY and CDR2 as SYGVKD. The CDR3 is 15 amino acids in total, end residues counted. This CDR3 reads CAISESTGAVGFGTF.

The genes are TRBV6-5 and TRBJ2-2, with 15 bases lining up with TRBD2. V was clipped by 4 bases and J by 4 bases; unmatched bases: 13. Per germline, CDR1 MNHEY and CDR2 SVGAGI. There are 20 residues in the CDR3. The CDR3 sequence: CASSSAQGLAGGRGTGELFF. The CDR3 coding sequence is TGTGCCAGCAGTTCAGCACAGGGACTAGCGGGGGGCCGGGGCACCGGGGAGCTGTTTTTT.

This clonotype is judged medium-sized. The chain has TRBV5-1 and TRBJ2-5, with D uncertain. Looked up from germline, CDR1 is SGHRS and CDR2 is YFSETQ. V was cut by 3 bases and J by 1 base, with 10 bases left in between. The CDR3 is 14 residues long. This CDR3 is CASSYRHSQETQYF. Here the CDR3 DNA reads TGCGCCAGCAGCTACCGACACTCCCAAGAGACCCAGTACTTC.

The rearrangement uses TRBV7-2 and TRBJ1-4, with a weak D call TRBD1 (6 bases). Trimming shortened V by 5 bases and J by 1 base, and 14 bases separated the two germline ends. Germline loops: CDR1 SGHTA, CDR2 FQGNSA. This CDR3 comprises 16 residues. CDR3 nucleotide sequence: TGTGCCAGCAGCCCCCGACGGGGGCTAACTAATGAAAAACTGTTTTTT. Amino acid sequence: CASSPRRGLTNEKLFF.

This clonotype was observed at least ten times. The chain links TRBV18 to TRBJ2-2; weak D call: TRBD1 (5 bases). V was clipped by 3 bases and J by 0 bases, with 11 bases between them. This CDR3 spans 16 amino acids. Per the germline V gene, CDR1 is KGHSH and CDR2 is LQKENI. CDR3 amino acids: CASSPFTGTNTGELFF. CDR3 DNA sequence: TGTGCCAGCTCACCCTTTACAGGAACGAACACCGGGGAGCTGTTTTTT. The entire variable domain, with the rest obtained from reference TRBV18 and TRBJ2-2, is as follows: NAGVMQNPRHLVRRRGQEARLRCSPMKGHSHVYWYRQLPEEGLKFMVYLQKENIIDESGMPKERFSAEFPKEGPSILRIQQVVRGDSAAYFCASSPFTGTNTGELFFGEGSRLTVL.

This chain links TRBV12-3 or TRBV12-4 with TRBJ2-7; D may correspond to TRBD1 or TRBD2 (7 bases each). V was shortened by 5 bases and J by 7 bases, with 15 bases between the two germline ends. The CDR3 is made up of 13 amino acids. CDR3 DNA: TGTGCCAGCAGTAGGGAGGGGGCGAGTGAGCAGTACTTC. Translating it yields CASSREGASEQYF.

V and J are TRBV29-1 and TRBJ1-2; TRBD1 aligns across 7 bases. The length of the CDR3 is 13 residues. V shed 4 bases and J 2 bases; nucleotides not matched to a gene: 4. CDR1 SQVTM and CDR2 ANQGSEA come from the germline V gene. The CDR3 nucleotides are TGCAGCGTTGGGAAGGGGGCGAACTATGGCTACACCTTC. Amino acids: CSVGKGANYGYTF.

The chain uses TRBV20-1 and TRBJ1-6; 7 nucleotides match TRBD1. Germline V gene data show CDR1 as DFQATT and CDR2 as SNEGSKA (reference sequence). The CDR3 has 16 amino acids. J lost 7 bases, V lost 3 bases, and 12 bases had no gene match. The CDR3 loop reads CSARYLAGQTNSPLHF. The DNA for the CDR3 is TGCAGTGCTAGGTACCTAGCGGGACAGACAAATTCACCCCTCCACTTT.

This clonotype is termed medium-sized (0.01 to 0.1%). In DNA form, the CDR3 reads TGTGCCATCAGTGAAAGCCCGGGACTTAGTTCACCCCTCCACTTT. Protein product: CAISESPGLSSPLHF. This chain joins TRBV10-3 and TRBJ1-6, with D possibly being TRBD1 (5 bases). The CDR3 length is 15 residues. Germline V gene data show CDR1 as ENHRY and CDR2 as SYGVKD. Trimming took 3 bases from V and 9 from J, leaving 15 bases between them.

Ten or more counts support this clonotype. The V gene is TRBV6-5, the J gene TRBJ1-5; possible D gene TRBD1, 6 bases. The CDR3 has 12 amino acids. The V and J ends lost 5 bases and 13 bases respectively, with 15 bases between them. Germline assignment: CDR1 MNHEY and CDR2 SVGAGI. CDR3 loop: CASSPPRQVQHF. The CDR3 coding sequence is TGTGCCAGCAGTCCCCCGCGACAGGTTCAGCATTTT.

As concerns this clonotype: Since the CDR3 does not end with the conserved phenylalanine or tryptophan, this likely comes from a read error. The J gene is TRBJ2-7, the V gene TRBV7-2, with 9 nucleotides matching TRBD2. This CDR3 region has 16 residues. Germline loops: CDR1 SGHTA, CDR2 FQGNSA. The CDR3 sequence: CASSLVAGEVSYEQYS. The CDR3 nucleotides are TGCGCCAGCAGCTTAGTAGCGGGAGAGGTTTCCTACGAGCAGTACTCC.

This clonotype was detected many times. Written as DNA, the CDR3 is TGTGCCAGCAGTTCCGGGACAGGGGGCATCCCGTATGGCTACACCTTC. Its protein product is CASSSGTGGIPYGYTF. The rearrangement joins TRBV6-2 or TRBV6-3 to TRBJ1-2; 12 nucleotides align to TRBD1. CDR1 is MNHEY and CDR2 is SVGEGT in the germline V gene. CDR3 length: 16 residues. V trimming: 4 bases; J trimming: 5 bases; junction bases outside the gene matches: 8.

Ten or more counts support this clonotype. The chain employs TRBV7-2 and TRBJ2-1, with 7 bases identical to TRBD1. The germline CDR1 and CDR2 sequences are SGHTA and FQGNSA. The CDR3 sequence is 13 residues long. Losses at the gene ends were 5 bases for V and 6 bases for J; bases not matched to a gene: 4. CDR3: CASSMTGRNEQFF. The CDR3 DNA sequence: TGTGCCAGCAGCATGACAGGGCGCAATGAGCAGTTCTTC.